This is a list of T cell receptor beta chains from one sample in a study of blood T cell repertoires in COVID-19. Libraries were prepared by immunoSEQ multiplex PCR; TCRdb keeps only in-frame clonotypes and omits some of them. There are 150,000 to 180,000 clones in the sample; about 89% occur only once, and 0.5% to 0.6% lies in the top ten. Sequencing was performed on peripheral blood. Receptors originate from a man over 45 with acute or convalescent COVID-19. CDR3s include the opening cysteine and the closing phenylalanine or tryptophan. Some rows mark clone size as missing; the rest say once, few, many or name a class of expanded clone.

CDR3 protein: CASMGGYTEAFF
clone size: .
V gene: TRBV19

CDR3 protein: CATSRDRDSHSYEQYF
clone size: .
V gene: TRBV15

CDR3 protein: CASSPDRENNQPQHF
clone size: .
V gene: TRBV7-3

CDR3 protein: CASSPSGNGYTF
clone size: .
V gene: TRBV9

CDR3 protein: CASSPDRAGELFF
clone size: .
V gene: TRBV18

CDR3 protein: CASRLQGVAYNEQFF
clone size: .
V gene: TRBV27

CDR3 protein: CASSLSGGANNEQFF
clone size: once
V gene: TRBV6-5

CDR3 protein: CASSRSWAGGNGETQYF
clone size: .
V gene: TRBV5-4

CDR3 protein: CASSQGGLADSYEQYF
clone size: .
V gene: TRBV4-2

CDR3 protein: CASSLGTSGSWETQYF
clone size: .
V gene: TRBV9

CDR3 protein: CATSDGDRVDNEQFF
clone size: .
V gene: TRBV24-1

CDR3 protein: CASSLQVELGEQFF
clone size: .
V gene: TRBV18

CDR3 protein: CTSSHLRSGYEQYF
clone size: once
V gene: TRBV1

CDR3 protein: CASSITGTSGYNEQFF
clone size: .
V gene: TRBV7-2

CDR3 protein: CASSIQGQETQYF
clone size: .
V gene: TRBV19

CDR3 protein: CASSLYTGTGENTEAFF
clone size: .
V gene: TRBV13

CDR3 protein: CASRTDRRNTGELFF
clone size: .
V gene: TRBV6-5

CDR3 protein: CASSYRDRERREAFF
clone size: once
V gene: TRBV28

CDR3 protein: CASSYKVDRGPEKLFF
clone size: .
V gene: TRBV6-6

CDR3 protein: CAIRGSYNSPLHF
clone size: .
V gene: TRBV30

CDR3 protein: CASSVAPGQMNTEAFF
clone size: once
V gene: TRBV9

CDR3 protein: CASSFLGQGGNYGYTF
clone size: .
V gene: TRBV27

CDR3 protein: CASSLGLAGVADTQYF
clone size: .
V gene: TRBV7-9

CDR3 protein: CASRNQGTGANVLTF
clone size: .
V gene: TRBV3-1/TRBV3-2

CDR3 protein: CASSYLRNTEAFF
clone size: .
V gene: TRBV6-2/TRBV6-3

CDR3 protein: CATSGTGATYNEQFF
clone size: .
V gene: TRBV24-1

CDR3 protein: CAISSRRLSYEQYF
clone size: .
V gene: TRBV6-5

CDR3 protein: CASSSPGTGTGELFF
clone size: once
V gene: TRBV28

CDR3 protein: CASSRGNSPLHF
clone size: .
V gene: TRBV12-3/TRBV12-4

CDR3 protein: CASSSPTGEQFF
clone size: .
V gene: TRBV5-1

CDR3 protein: CASSPRPGREDYTF
clone size: .
V gene: TRBV9

CDR3 protein: CASPANTGELFF
clone size: .
V gene: TRBV2

CDR3 protein: CSASNIRGLVDTQYF
clone size: few
V gene: TRBV20-1

CDR3 protein: CASSRETATNEQFF
clone size: .
V gene: TRBV5-4

CDR3 protein: CASSPSIQTSGRADTQYF
clone size: .
V gene: TRBV7-6

CDR3 protein: CASSYQYEQYF
clone size: .
V gene: TRBV6-2/TRBV6-3

CDR3 protein: CASRLGWPGLFIPTEAFF
clone size: .
V gene: TRBV12-2

CDR3 protein: CASSTRTSGGAGTDTQYF
clone size: .
V gene: TRBV18

CDR3 protein: CASSSRGGASYNEQFF
clone size: .
V gene: TRBV7-9

CDR3 protein: CASSLVVTNGYTF
clone size: .
V gene: TRBV13

CDR3 protein: CASSLESVFYTGANVLTF
clone size: once
V gene: TRBV5-1

CDR3 protein: CASGVSSYNEQFF
clone size: .
V gene: TRBV2

CDR3 protein: CASSLYPTSDTEAFF
clone size: few
V gene: TRBV7-2

CDR3 protein: CASSQESASNYGYTF
clone size: .
V gene: TRBV4-1

CDR3 protein: CASSLSGRARFF
clone size: .
V gene: TRBV5-6

CDR3 protein: CASSEANNEKLFF
clone size: .
V gene: TRBV6-2/TRBV6-3

CDR3 protein: CAISGRGGQPQHF
clone size: .
V gene: TRBV10-3

CDR3 protein: CASRRQGFSRNYGYTF
clone size: .
V gene: TRBV27

CDR3 protein: CAWSVGTGSYEQYF
clone size: .
V gene: TRBV30

CDR3 protein: CASSWGLAGASGNTIYF
clone size: .
V gene: TRBV7-9

CDR3 protein: CASSQDTYAYNSPLHF
clone size: .
V gene: TRBV4-3

CDR3 protein: CASSIAGGYSYEQYF
clone size: .
V gene: TRBV19